The sequence of this TCR beta chain was determined in a study of cytomegalovirus exposure and HLA in healthy donors. Notes on the study in general: When the data were analyzed later, several of the most significant clusters appeared to be linked to common viral pathogens. Some V segments, including TRBV6-2 and TRBV6-3, were excluded as indistinguishable. Trimming of TCR beta V- and J-genes showed a link, identified in a later analysis, to a missense DCLRE1C variant.

At collection, donors were nominally healthy, but unrecorded immune exposures were probable. This CDR3 has 15 residues. CDR1 is SGHRS and CDR2 is YFSETQ in the germline V gene. Trimming cost V 4 bases and J 3 bases; bases outside gene matches: 5. Points on this clone: Antigen specificity is unknown.

The PCR contained 60 Vbeta and 13 Jbeta primers. The table came from immunoSEQ multiplex PCR; TCRdb's copy has only in-frame clones and leaves some out. The sample consists of fewer than 250,000 clones, roughly 79% of them appearing once. The chain couples TRBV5-1 to TRBJ2-2, with TRBD1 identical over 8 bases. Sequenced input: PBMCs. The sequence came from a woman aged 18-29 years in good health and CMV-seronegative. CDR3 in DNA: TGCGCCAGCAGCCAGGGGGCTTGGGACACCGGGGAGCTGTTTTTT. Its protein is CASSQGAWDTGELFF.